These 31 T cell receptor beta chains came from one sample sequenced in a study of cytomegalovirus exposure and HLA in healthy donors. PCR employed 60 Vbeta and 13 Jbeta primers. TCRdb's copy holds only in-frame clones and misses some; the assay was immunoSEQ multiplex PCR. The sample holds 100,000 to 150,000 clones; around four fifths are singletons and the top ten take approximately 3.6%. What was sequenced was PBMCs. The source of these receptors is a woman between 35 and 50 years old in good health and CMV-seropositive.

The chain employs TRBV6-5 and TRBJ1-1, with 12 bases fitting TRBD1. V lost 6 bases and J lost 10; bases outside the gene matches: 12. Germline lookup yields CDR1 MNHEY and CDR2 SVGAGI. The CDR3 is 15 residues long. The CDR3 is CASSILGQGAEGAFF. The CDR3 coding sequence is TGTGCCAGCAGCATTTTGGGACAGGGGGCCGAGGGAGCTTTCTTT.

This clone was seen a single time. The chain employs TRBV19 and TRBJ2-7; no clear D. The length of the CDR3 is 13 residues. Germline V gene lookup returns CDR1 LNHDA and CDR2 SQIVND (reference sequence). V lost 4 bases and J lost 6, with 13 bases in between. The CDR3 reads CASSNPPWAEQYF. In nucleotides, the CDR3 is TGTGCCAGTAGTAACCCCCCTTGGGCCGAGCAGTACTTC.

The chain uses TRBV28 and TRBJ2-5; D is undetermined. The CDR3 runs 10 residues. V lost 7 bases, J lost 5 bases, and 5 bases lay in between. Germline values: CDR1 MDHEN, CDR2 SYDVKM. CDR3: CASKQETQYF. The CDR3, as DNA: TGTGCCAGCAAACAGGAGACCCAGTACTTC.

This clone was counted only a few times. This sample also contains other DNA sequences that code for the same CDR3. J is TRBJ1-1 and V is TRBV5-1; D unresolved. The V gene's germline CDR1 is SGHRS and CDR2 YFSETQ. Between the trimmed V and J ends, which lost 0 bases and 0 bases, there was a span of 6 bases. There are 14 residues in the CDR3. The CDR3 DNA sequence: TGCGCCAGCAGCTTGGGCCAGATGAACACTGAAGCTTTCTTT. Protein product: CASSLGQMNTEAFF.

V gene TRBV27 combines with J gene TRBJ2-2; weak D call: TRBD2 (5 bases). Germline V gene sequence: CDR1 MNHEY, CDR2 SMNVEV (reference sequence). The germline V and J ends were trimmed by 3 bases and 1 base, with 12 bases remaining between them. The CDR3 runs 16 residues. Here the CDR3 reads CASSLLARGNTGELFF. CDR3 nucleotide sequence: TGTGCCAGCAGTTTGTTAGCGAGAGGGAACACCGGGGAGCTGTTTTTT.

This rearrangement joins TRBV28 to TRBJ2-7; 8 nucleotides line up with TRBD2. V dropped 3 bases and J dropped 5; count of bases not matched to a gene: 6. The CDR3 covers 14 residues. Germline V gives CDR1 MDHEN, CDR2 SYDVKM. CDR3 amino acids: CASSFAGGSNEQYF. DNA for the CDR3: TGTGCCAGCAGTTTTGCGGGAGGTAGCAACGAGCAGTACTTC.

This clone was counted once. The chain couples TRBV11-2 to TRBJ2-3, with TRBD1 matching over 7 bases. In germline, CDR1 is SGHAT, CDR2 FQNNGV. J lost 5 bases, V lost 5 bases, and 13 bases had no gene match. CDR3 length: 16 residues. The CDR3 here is CASSLLPRGSLDTQYF. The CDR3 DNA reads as TGTGCCAGCAGCCTACTTCCCAGGGGGTCGCTAGATACGCAGTATTTT.

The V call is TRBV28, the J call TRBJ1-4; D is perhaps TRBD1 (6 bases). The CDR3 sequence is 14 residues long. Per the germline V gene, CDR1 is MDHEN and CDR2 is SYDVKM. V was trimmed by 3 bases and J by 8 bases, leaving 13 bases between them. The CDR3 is CASSLGHPPEKLFF. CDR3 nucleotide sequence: TGTGCCAGCAGTTTGGGACACCCCCCAGAAAAACTGTTTTTT.

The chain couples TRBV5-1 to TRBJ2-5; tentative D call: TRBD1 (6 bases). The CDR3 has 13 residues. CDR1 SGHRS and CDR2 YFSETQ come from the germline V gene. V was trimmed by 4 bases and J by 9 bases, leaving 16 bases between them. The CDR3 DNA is TGCGCCAGCAGCGTGGACGTAAACAGGGCCCAGTACTTC. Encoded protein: CASSVDVNRAQYF.

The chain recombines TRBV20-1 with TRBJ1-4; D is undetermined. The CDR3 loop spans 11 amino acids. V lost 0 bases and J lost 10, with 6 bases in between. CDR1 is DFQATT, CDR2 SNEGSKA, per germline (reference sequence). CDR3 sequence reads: CSARDPLKLFF. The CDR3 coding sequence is TGCAGTGCTAGAGATCCACTAAAACTGTTTTTT.

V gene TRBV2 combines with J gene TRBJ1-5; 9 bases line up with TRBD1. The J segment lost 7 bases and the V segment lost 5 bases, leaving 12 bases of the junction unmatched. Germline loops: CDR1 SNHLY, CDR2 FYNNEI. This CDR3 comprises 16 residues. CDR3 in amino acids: CASSPPWGGQGQPQHF. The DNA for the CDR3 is TGTGCCAGCAGTCCCCCCTGGGGGGGACAGGGACAGCCCCAGCATTTT.

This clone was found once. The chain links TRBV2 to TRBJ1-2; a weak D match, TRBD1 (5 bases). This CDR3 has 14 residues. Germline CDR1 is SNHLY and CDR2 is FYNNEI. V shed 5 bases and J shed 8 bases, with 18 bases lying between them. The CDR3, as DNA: TGTGCCAGCAGTCGTGAAGGGGAAATTGGGGGCTACACCTTC. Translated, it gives CASSREGEIGGYTF. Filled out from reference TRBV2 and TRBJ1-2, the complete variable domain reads EPEVTQTPSHQVTQMGQEVILRCVPISNHLYFYWYRQILGQKVEFLVSFYNNEISEKSEIFDDQFSVERPDGSNFTLKIRSTKLEDSAMYFCASSREGEIGGYTFGSGTRLTVV.

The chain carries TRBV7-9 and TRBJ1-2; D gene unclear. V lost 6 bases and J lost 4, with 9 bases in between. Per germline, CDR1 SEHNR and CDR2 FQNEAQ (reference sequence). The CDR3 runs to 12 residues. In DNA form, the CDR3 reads TGTGCCAGCAGAACGGGGAGCTATGGCTACACCTTC. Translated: CASRTGSYGYTF.

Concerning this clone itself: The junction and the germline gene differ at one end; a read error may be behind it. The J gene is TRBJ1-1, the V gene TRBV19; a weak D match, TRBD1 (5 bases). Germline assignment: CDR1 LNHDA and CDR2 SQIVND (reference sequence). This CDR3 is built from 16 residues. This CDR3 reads CACRSRGDRPNTEAFF. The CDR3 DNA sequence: TGTGCCTGTAGGAGTCGGGGGGACCGACCGAACACTGAAGCTTTCTTT.

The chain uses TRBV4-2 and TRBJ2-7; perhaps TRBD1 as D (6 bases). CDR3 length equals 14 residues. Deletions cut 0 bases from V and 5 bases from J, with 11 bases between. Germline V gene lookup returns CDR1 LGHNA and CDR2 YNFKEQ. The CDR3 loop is CASSQDFGGDEQYF. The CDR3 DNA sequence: TGTGCCAGCAGCCAAGATTTTGGGGGCGACGAGCAGTACTTC.

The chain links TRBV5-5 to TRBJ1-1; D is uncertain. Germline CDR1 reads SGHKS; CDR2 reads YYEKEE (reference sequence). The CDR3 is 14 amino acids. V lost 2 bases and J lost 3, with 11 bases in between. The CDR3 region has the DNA TGTGCCAGCAGCTTTCGGGGAGAGGACACTGAAGCTTTCTTT. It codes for CASSFRGEDTEAFF.

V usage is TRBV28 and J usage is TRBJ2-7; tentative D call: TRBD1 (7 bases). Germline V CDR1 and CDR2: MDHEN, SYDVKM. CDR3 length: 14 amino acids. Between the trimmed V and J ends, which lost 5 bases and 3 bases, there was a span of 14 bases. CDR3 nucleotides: TGTGCCAGCAGTCCTCAGGGGGGAGGCTACGAGCAGTACTTC. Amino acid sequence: CASSPQGGGYEQYF.

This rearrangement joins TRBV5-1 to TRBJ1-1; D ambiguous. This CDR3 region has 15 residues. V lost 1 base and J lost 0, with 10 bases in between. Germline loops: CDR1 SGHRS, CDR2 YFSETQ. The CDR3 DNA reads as TGCGCCAGCAGCTTGACCCTCAGAATGAACACTGAAGCTTTCTTT. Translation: CASSLTLRMNTEAFF. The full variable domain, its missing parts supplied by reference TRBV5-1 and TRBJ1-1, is KAGVTQTPRYLIKTRGQQVTLSCSPISGHRSVSWYQQTPGQGLQFLFEYFSETQRNKGNFPGRFSGRQFSNSRSEMNVSTLELGDSALYLCASSLTLRMNTEAFFGQGTRLTVV.

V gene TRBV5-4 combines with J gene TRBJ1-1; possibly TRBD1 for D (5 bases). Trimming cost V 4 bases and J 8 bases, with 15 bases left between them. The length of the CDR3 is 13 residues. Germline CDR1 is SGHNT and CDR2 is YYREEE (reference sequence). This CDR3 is CASSRSRAGEAFF. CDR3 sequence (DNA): TGTGCCAGCAGCCGATCCAGGGCGGGGGAAGCTTTCTTT.

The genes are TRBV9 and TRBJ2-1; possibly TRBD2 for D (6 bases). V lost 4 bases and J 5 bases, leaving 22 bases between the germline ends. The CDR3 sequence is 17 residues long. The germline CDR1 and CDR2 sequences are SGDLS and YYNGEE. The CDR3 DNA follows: TGTGCCAGCAGCTCGCAACCGGGACTGGGATCCAACAATGAGCAGTTCTTC. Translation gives CASSSQPGLGSNNEQFF.

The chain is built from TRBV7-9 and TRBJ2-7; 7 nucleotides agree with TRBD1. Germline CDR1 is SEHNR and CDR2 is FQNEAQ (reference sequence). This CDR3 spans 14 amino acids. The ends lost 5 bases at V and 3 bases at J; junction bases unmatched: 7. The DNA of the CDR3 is TGTGCCAGCAGCCCCCTCGGGACAGTCTACGAGCAGTACTTC. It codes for CASSPLGTVYEQYF.

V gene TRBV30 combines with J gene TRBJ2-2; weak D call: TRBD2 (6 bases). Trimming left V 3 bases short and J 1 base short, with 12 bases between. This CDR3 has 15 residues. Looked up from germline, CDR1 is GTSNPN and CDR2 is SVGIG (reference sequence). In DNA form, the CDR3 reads TGTGCCTGGAGAACGAAGGGACTGAACACCGGGGAGCTGTTTTTT. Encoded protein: CAWRTKGLNTGELFF. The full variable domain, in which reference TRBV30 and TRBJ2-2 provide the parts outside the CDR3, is SQTIHQWPATLVQPVGSPLSLECTVEGTSNPNLYWYRQAAGRGLQLLFYSVGIGQISSEVPQNLSASRPQDRQFILSSKKLLLSDSGFYLCAWRTKGLNTGELFFGEGSRLTVL.

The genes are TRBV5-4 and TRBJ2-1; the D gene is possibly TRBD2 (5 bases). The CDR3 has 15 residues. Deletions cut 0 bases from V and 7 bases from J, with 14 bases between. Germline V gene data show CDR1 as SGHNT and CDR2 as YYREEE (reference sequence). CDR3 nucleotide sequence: TGTGCCAGCAGCTTGGATGGCAGCCCGGGGAATGAGCAGTTCTTC. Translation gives CASSLDGSPGNEQFF.

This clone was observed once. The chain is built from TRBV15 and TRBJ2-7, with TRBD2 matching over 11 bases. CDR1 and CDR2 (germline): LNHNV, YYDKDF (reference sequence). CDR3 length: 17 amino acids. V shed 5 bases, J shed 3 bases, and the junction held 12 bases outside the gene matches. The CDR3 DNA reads TGTGCCACCAGCGGGGCTAGCGGGAGGCCAAACTACTACGAGCAGTACTTC. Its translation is CATSGASGRPNYYEQYF.

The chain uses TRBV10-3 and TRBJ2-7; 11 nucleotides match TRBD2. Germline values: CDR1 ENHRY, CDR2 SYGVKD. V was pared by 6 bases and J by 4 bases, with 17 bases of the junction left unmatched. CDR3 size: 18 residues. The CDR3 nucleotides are TGTGCCATCAGCATCAATTCAAAGACTAGCGGGATGAGGTACGAGCAGTACTTC. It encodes CAISINSKTSGMRYEQYF.

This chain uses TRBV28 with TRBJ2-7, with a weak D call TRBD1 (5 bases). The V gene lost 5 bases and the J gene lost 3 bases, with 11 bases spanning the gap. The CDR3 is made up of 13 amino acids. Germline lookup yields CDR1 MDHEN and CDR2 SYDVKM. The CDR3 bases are TGTGCCAGCAGTGTTGGACAATTCTACGAGCAGTACTTC. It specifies CASSVGQFYEQYF.

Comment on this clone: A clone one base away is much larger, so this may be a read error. CDR3 protein: CASSSGTGGTDTQYF. The CDR3 DNA reads as TGTGCCAGCAGTTCCGGGACAGGGGGCACAGATACGCAGTATTTT. The J gene is TRBJ2-3, the V gene TRBV28; 10 nucleotides match TRBD1. Germline values: CDR1 MDHEN, CDR2 SYDVKM. Trimming removed 4 bases from V and 1 base from J; junction bases left unmatched: 2. The CDR3 runs 15 residues.

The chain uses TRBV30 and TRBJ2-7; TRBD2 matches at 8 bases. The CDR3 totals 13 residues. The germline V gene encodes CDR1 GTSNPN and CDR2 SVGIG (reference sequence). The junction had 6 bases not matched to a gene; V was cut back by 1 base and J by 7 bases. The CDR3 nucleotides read TGTGCCTGGAGTGCGAATAGCGGGAATGAGCAGTACTTC. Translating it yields CAWSANSGNEQYF.

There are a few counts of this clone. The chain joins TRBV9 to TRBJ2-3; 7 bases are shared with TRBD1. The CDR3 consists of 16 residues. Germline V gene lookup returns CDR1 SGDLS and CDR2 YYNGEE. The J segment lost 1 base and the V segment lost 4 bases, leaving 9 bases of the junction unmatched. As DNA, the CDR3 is TGTGCCAGCAGCCATGCGAAGGGGGCAGGCACAGATACGCAGTATTTT. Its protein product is CASSHAKGAGTDTQYF.

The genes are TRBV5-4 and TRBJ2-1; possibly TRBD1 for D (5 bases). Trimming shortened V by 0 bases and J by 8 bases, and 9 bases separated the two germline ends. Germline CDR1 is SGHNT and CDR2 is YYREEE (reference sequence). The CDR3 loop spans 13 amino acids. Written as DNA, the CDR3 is TGTGCCAGCAGCTTGGAACAGGAAGATGAGCAGTTCTTC. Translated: CASSLEQEDEQFF. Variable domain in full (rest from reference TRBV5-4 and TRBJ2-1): ETGVTQSPTHLIKTRGQQVTLRCSSQSGHNTVSWYQQALGQGPQFIFQYYREEENGRGNFPPRFSGLQFPNYSSELNVNALELDDSALYLCASSLEQEDEQFFGPGTRLTVL.

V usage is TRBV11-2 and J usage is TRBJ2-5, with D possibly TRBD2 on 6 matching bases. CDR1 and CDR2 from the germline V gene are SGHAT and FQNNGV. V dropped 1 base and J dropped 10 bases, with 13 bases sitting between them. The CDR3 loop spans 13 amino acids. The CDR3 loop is CASSLGGIGIQYF. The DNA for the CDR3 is TGTGCCAGCAGCTTAGGCGGGATCGGGATCCAGTACTTC.